The present TCR beta chain was sequenced within a study of T cell responses to AZD1222 COVID-19 vaccine. Broader study findings: Nearly half of spike-specific TCRs reportedly target unmutated variant regions. Among the donors, most were white British and more were female, and clonal diversity was possibly underestimated. At 160-218 and 743-854, vaccine-associated CD4 TCRs were dominant, and they spanned spike. Spike-specific TCR breadth and depth grew following two AZD1222 doses.

Comment on this clone: What it binds is unknown. Other DNA sequences in the same sample also yield this CDR3.

Between the trimmed V and J ends, which lost 2 bases and 4 bases, there was a span of 6 bases. The germline V gene has CDR1 DFQATT and CDR2 SNEGSKA (reference sequence). The CDR3 contains 11 residues. Libraries were prepared by immunoSEQ multiplex PCR; TCRdb keeps only in-frame clonotypes and omits some of them. The sample lists over 150,000 clones; 75% to 90% were seen once. The chain links TRBV20-1 to TRBJ2-7, with unresolved D. This material consisted of peripheral blood, taken on day 0 of AZD1222 vaccination. The source is an adult in good health. CDR3 loop: CSARKGYEQYF. CDR3 sequence (DNA): TGCAGTGCTAGAAAGGGATACGAGCAGTACTTC.